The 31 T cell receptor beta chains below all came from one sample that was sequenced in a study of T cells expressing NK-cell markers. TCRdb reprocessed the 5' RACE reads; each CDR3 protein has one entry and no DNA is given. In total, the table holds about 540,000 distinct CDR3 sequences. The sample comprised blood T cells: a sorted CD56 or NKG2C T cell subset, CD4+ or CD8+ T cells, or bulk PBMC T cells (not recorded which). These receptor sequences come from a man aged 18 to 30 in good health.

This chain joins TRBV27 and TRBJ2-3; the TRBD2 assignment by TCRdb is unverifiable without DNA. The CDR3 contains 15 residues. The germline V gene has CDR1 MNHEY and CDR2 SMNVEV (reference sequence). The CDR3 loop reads CASSQVASDPDTQYF.

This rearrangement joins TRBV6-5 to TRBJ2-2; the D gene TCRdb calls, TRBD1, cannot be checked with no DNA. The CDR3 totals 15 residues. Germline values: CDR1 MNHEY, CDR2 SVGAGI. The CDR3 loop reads CASIRKTGVSGELFF.

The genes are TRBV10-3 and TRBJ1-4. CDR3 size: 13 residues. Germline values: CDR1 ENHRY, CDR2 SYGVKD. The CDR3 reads CAISATAGEKLFF.

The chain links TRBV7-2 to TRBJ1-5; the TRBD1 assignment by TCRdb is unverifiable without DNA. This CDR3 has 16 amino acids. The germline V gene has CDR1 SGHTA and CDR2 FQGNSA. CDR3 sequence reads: CASSLAWGFSNQPQHF.

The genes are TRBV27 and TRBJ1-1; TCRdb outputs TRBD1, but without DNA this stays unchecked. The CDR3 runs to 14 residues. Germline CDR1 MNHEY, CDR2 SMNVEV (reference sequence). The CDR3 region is CASSPTGSYTEAFF.

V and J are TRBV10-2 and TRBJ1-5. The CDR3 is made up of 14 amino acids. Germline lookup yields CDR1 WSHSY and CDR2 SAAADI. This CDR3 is CASSEEGYNQPQHF.

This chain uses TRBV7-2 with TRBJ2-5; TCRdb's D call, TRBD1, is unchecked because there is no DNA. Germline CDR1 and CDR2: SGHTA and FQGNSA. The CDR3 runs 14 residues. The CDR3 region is CASKGVGVGETQYF.

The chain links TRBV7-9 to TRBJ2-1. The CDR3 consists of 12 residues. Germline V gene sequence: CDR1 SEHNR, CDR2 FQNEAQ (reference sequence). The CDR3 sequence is CASRSALSGKFF. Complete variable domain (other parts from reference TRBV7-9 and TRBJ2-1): DTGVSQNPRHKITKRGQNVTFRCDPISEHNRLYWYRQTLGQGPEFLTYFQNEAQLEKSRLLSDRFSAERPKGSFSTLEIQRTEQGDSAMYLCASRSALSGKFFGPGTRLTVL.

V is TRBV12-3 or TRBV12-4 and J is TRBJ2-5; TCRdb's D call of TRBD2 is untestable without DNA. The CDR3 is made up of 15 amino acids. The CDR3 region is CASSLYREGQETQYF.

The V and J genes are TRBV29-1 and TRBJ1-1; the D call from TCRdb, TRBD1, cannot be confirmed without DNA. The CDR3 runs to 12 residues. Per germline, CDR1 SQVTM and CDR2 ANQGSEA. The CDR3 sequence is CSVSGRWTEAFF.

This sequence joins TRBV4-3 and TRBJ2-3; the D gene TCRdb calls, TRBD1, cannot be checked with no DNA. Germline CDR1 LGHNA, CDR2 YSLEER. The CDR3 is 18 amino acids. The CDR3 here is CASSQVKFYQGEADTQYF.

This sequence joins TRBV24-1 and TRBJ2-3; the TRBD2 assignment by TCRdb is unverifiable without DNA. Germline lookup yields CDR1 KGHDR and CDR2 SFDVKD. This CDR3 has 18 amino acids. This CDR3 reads CATSDPRPRRESTDTQYF.

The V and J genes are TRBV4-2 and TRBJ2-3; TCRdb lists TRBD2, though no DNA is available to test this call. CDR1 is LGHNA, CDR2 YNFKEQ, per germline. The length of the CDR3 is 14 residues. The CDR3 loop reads CASSRAGSTDTQYF.

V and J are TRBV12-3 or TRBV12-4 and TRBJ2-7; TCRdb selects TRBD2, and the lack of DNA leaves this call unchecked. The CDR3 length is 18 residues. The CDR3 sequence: CASSPGASASAALYEQYF.

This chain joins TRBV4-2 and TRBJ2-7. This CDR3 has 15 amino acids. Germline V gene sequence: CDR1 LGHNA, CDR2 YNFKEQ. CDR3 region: CASSLSEKIAYEQYF.

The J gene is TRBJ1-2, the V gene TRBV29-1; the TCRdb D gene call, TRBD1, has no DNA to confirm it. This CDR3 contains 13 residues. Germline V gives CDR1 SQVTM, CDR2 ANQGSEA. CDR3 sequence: CSVDRTGFYGYTF.

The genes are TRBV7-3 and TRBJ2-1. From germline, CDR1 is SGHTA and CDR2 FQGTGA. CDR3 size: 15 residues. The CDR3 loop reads CASSAASSSYNEQFF.

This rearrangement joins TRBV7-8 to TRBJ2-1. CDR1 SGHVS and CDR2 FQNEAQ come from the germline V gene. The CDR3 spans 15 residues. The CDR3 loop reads CASSFYRGPYNEQFF.

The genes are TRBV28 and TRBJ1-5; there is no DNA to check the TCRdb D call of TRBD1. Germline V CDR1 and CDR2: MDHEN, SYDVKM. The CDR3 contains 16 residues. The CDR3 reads CASSLRQGFGNQPQHF.

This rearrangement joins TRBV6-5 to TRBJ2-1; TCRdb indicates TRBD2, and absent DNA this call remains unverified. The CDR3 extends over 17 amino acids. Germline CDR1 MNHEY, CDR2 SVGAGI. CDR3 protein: CASNLYAPGLSYNEQFF.

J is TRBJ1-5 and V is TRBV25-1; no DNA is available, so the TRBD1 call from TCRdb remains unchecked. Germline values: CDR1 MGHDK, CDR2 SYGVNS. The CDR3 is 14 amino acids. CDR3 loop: CASSDLGGYQPQHF.

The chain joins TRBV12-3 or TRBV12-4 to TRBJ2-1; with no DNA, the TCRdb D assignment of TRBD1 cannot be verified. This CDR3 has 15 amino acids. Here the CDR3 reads CASSFQPVGGGEQFF.

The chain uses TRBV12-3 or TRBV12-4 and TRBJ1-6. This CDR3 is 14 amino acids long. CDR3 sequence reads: CASSFGTLGSPLHF.

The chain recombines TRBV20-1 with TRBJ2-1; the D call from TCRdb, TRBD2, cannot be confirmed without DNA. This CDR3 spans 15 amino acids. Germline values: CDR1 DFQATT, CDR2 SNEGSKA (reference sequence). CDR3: CSARDGTRDYNEQFF.

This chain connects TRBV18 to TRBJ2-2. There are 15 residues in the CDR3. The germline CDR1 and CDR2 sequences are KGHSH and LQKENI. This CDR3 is CASSPPSIFTGELFF.

The CDR3 loop reads CSATSAGGLYNEQFF. This chain uses TRBV20-1 with TRBJ2-1; the D call of TRBD2 rests on TCRdb alone, since no DNA is present to check it. The CDR3 totals 15 residues. CDR1 is DFQATT, CDR2 SNEGSKA, per germline (reference sequence).

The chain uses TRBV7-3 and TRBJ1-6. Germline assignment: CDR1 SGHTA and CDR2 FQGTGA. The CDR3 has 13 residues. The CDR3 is CASAEDYNSPLHF.

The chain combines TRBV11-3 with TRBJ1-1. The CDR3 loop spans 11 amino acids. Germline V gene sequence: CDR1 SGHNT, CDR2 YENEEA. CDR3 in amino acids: CATLGDTEAFF.

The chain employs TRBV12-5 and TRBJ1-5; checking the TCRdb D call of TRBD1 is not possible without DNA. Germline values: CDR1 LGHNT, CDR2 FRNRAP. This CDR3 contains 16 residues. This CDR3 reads CASGLMGQNSNQPQHF.

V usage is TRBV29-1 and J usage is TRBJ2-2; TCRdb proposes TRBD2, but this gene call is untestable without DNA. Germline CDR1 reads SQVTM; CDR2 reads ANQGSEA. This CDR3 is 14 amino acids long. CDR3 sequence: CSGGLAGITGELFF.

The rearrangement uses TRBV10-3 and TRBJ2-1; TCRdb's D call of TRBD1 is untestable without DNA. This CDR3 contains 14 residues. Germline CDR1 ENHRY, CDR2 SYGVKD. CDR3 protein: CASWGGRSYNEQFF.